This T cell receptor beta chain is from a study of cytomegalovirus exposure and HLA in healthy donors. Sequencing used immunoSEQ multiplex PCR; TCRdb keeps in-frame clones, though not all of them. This table has fewer than 350,000 clones, 70% to 90% appearing once. CDR1 and CDR2 (germline): MDHEN, SYDVKM. J was trimmed by 4 bases and V by 5 bases; bases with no gene match: 9. The length of the CDR3 is 17 residues. This receptor was obtained from a woman aged 18 to 35 in good health and CMV-seronegative. What was sequenced was PBMCs. This sequence joins TRBV28 and TRBJ1-6; TRBD1 agrees at 9 bases. The CDR3 nucleotides read TGTGCCAGCAGTGAAGCCCGGACAGGGGAGTATAATTCACCCCTCCACTTT. It yields the protein CASSEARTGEYNSPLHF.